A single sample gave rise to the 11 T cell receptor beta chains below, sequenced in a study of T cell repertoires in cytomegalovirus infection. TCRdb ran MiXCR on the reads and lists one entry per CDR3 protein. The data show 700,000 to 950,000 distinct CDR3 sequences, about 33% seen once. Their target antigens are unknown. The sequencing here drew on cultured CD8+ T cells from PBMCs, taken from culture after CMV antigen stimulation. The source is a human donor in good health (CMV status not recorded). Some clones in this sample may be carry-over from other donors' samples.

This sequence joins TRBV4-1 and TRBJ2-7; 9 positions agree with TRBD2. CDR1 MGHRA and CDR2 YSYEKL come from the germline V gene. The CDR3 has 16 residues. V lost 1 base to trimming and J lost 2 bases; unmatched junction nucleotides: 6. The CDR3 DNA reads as TGCGCCAGCAGCCAAGCCTTAGCGGGGGCCGCCTACGAGCAGTACTTC. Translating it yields CASSQALAGAAYEQYF.

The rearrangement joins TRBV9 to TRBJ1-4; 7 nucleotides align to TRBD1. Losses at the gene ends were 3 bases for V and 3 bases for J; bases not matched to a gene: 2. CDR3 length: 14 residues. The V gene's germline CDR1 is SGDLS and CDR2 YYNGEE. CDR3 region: CASSAGQANEKLFF. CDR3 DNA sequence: TGTGCCAGCAGCGCAGGACAGGCTAATGAAAAACTGTTTTTT.

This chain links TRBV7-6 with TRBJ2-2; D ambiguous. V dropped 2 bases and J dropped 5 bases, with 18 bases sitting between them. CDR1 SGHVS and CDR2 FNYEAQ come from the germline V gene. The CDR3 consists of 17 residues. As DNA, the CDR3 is TGTGCCAGCAGCTTAATCATTGATTCAGCGAGAACCGGGGAGCTGTTTTTT. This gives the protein CASSLIIDSARTGELFF.

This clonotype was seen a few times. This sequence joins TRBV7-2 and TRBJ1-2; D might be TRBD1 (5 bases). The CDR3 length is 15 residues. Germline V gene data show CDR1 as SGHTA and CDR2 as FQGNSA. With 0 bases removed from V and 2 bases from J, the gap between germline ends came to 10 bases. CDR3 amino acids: CASSLALRGNYGYTF. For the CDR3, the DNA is TGTGCCAGCAGCTTAGCTTTGAGGGGAAACTATGGCTACACCTTC.

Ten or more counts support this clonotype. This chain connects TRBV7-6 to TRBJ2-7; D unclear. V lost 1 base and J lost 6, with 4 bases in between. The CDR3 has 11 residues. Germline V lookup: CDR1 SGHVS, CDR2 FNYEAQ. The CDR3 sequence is CASSLVAEQYF. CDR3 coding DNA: TGTGCCAGCAGCTTAGTGGCCGAGCAGTACTTC.

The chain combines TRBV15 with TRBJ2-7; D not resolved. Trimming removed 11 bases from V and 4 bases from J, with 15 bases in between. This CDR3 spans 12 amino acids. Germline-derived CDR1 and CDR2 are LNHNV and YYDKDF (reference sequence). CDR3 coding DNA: TGTGCCGACCGGGTAGACTCGTACGAGCAGTACGTC. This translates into CADRVDSYEQYV.

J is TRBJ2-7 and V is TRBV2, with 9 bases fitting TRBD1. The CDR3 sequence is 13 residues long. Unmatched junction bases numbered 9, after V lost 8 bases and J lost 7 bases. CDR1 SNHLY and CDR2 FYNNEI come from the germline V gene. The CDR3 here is CASLEQGAREQYF. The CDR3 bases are TGTGCCAGCTTAGAACAGGGGGCTCGGGAGCAGTACTTC.

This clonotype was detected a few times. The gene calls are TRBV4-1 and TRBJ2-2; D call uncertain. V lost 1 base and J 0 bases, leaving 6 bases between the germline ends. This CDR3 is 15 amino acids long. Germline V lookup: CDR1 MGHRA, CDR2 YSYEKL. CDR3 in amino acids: CASSQGVTNTGELFF. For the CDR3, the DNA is TGCGCCAGCAGCCAAGGGGTTACGAACACCGGGGAGCTGTTTTTT.

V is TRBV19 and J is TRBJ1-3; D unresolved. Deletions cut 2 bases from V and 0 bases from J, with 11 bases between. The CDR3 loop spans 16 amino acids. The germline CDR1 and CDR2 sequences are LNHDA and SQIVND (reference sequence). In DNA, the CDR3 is TGTGCCAGTAGTATAAGCGGTATGGGCTCTGGAAACACCATATATTTT. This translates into CASSISGMGSGNTIYF.

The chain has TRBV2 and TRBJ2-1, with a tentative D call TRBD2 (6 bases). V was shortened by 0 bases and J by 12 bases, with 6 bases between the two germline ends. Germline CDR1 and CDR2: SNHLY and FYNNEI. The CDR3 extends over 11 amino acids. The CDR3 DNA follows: TGTGCCAGCAGTGAAGCGGGGGGGCAGTTCTTC. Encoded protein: CASSEAGGQFF.

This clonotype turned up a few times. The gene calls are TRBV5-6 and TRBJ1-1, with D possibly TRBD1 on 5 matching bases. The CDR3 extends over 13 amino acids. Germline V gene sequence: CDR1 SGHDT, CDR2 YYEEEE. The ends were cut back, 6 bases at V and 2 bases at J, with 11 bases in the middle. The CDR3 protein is CASIVQENTEAFF. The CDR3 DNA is TGTGCCAGCATCGTACAGGAAAACACTGAAGCTTTCTTT.